This T cell receptor beta chain comes out of a study of cytomegalovirus exposure and HLA in healthy donors. Whole-study context: Counted in an early data release were roughly 81 million unique TCRs from HLA-typed donors.

CDR1 SNHLY and CDR2 FYNNEI come from the germline V gene. V shed 7 bases and J shed 1 base, with 11 bases lying between them. This CDR3 is built from 14 residues. Use of 60 Vbeta and 13 Jbeta primers characterized the PCR. Sequencing used immunoSEQ multiplex PCR; TCRdb keeps in-frame clones, though not all of them. This sample yields some 170,000 clones, of which about 75% are seen a single time; 4.7% belongs to the top ten. Healthy donors of bone marrow made up the group. Study conclusions and caveats: The records held CMV serostatus as the only immune exposure information.

A note on this clone: Its cognate antigen is unknown.

Specimen: PBMCs. This receptor was identified in a man younger than 30 in good health and CMV-seropositive. This chain connects TRBV2 to TRBJ2-1; D not certain. CDR3 sequence: CASTLDGSYNEQFF. In DNA form, the CDR3 reads TGTGCCAGCACCCTTGACGGGTCCTACAATGAGCAGTTCTTC. The full variable domain, rest sourced from reference TRBV2 and TRBJ2-1, is EPEVTQTPSHQVTQMGQEVILRCVPISNHLYFYWYRQILGQKVEFLVSFYNNEISEKSEIFDDQFSVERPDGSNFTLKIRSTKLEDSAMYFCASTLDGSYNEQFFGPGTRLTVL.